Below are 24 T cell receptor beta chains sequenced from a single sample in a study of CD8+ T cells in alopecia areata (dated by TCRdb to the late 2010s). Libraries were built with the immunoSEQ multiplex PCR assay. To provide template for TCR sequencing, every sample had RNA extracted and reverse transcribed into cDNA. TCRdb re-hosts the immuneACCESS table, in-frame sequences only. Its copies lack some clones; in the studies checked, an unresolved V gene accounts for under half of them, and the cause for the rest is not known. This sample has about 7,500 clones in its table, and 70% to 85% of those were observed once. The ten largest clones represent 2.5% to 3% of the sample. In a handful of patients from the biomarker study, CD4+ cells were sorted further to obtain CD25+CD127- cells. The sample taken for sequencing was CD4+ Tregs sorted from blood. All receptors derive from a human donor with alopecia areata.

This clone was detected only a few times. This chain uses TRBV19 with TRBJ1-1; 7 bases are shared with TRBD1. The trim removed 6 bases at V and 1 base at J, leaving 17 bases unmatched. Looked up from germline, CDR1 is LNHDA and CDR2 is SQIVND (reference sequence). The CDR3 runs 18 residues. CDR3 sequence (DNA): TGTGCCAGTAGCGCGCCGGGACAGAAGTTTTACTCGAACACTGAAGCTTTCTTT. This gives the protein CASSAPGQKFYSNTEAFF.

This clone showed up just a few times. The chain recombines TRBV7-2 with TRBJ2-5; D gene ambiguous. V was trimmed by 1 base and J by 2 bases, leaving 11 bases between them. The CDR3 consists of 15 residues. Germline V gives CDR1 SGHTA, CDR2 FQGNSA. CDR3 region: CASSLVGRMQETQYF. Here the CDR3 DNA reads TGTGCCAGCAGCTTAGTTGGGCGGATGCAAGAGACCCAGTACTTC.

This chain joins TRBV2 and TRBJ2-7, with a weak D call TRBD1 (6 bases). Germline lookup yields CDR1 SNHLY and CDR2 FYNNEI. The V end was cut by 6 bases, the J end by 2 bases, with 17 bases between. The CDR3 contains 15 residues. The CDR3 DNA sequence: TGTGCCAGCAGAGGGACCGGGACACTGCCCTACGAGCAGTACTTC. Protein product: CASRGTGTLPYEQYF.

J is TRBJ2-7 and V is TRBV6-6; no firm D call. Trimming left V 1 base short and J 4 bases short, with 8 bases between. This CDR3 is 13 amino acids long. The germline CDR1 and CDR2 sequences are MNHNY and SVGAGI (reference sequence). CDR3 DNA: TGTGCCAGCAGTTACTTTCTTGGATACGAGCAGTACTTC. This gives the protein CASSYFLGYEQYF.

The chain combines TRBV5-4 with TRBJ2-7; no clear D. Germline loops: CDR1 SGHNT, CDR2 YYREEE (reference sequence). The ends were cut back, 2 bases at V and 2 bases at J, with 8 bases in the middle. The CDR3 has 13 residues. The CDR3 DNA sequence: TGTGCCAGCAGCTTCTCCAGAACCTACGAGCAGTACTTC. The encoded protein is CASSFSRTYEQYF.

This clone was seen a handful of times. In DNA form, the CDR3 reads TGCGCCAGCAGCCAAGTCTCCGGAGATACGCAGTATTTT. This gives the protein CASSQVSGDTQYF. The V gene is TRBV4-3, the J gene TRBJ2-3, with unresolved D. The germline V gene has CDR1 LGHNA and CDR2 YSLEER. V was cut by 1 base and J by 5 bases, with 7 bases left in between. This CDR3 spans 13 amino acids.

The rearrangement uses TRBV7-9 and TRBJ1-2; a possible D gene is TRBD1 (6 bases). This CDR3 is built from 13 residues. CDR1 and CDR2 (germline): SEHNR, FQNEAQ (reference sequence). The V end was cut by 4 bases, the J end by 3 bases, with 9 bases between. The CDR3 reads CASSSRTDYGYTF. CDR3 DNA sequence: TGTGCCAGCAGCTCCCGGACAGACTATGGCTACACCTTC.

The chain couples TRBV28 to TRBJ2-7, with a weak D call TRBD1 (6 bases). Trimming took 6 bases from V and 2 from J, leaving 14 bases between them. Germline assignment: CDR1 MDHEN and CDR2 SYDVKM. This CDR3 region has 14 residues. CDR3 DNA sequence: TGTGCCAGCAGGGGGGCTCCGAAGACCTACGAGCAGTACTTC. Its protein is CASRGAPKTYEQYF.

In DNA, the CDR3 is TGTGCCAGCAGCTCGAACCGCGACAGGGGGATTGGTGGGGATACGCAGTATTTT. This encodes CASSSNRDRGIGGDTQYF. This chain uses TRBV5-6 with TRBJ2-3, with TRBD1 matching over 9 bases. CDR3 length: 18 amino acids. After removal of 3 bases from V and 6 bases from J, the junction contained 17 bases not matched to a gene. Germline V gene data show CDR1 as SGHDT and CDR2 as YYEEEE.

This clone was recorded a few times. The gene calls are TRBV7-8 and TRBJ2-5; 16 bases line up with TRBD2. Looked up from germline, CDR1 is SGHVS and CDR2 is FQNEAQ. The V segment lost 5 bases and the J segment 5 bases; nucleotides outside the gene matches: 11. The CDR3 is 18 residues long. The CDR3 DNA follows: TGTGCCAGCAGCCCGGGGGGACTAGCGGGAGGGTACCGTGAGACCCAGTACTTC. Translation: CASSPGGLAGGYRETQYF.

The CDR3 DNA follows: TGTGCCTGGAGTAGGTTCTTGGGTTACGAGCAGTACTTC. This gives the protein CAWSRFLGYEQYF. This chain uses TRBV30 with TRBJ2-7, with D hard to call. This CDR3 is built from 13 residues. The V gene's germline CDR1 is GTSNPN and CDR2 SVGIG (reference sequence). Trimming stripped 2 bases from V and 4 bases from J, with 12 bases between.

The gene calls are TRBV28 and TRBJ1-4, with a weak D call TRBD1 (6 bases). Germline V gene data show CDR1 as MDHEN and CDR2 as SYDVKM. The ends were cut back, 5 bases at V and 7 bases at J, with 14 bases in the middle. This CDR3 is 14 amino acids long. The CDR3 spells CASSLQGFVEKLFF. CDR3 DNA: TGTGCCAGCAGTCTCCAGGGGTTTGTTGAAAAACTGTTTTTT. Variable domain in full (rest from reference TRBV28 and TRBJ1-4): DVKVTQSSRYLVKRTGEKVFLECVQDMDHENMFWYRQDPGLGLRLIYFSYDVKMKEKGDIPEGYSVSREKKERFSLILESASTNQTSMYLCASSLQGFVEKLFFGSGTQLSVL.

The rearrangement uses TRBV2 and TRBJ2-5; perhaps TRBD2 as D (5 bases). The closer fit of TRBJ2-7 to the DNA end suggests the J call may be wrong. The CDR3 has 12 residues. Germline CDR1 SNHLY, CDR2 FYNNEI. CDR3 residues: CASSKRSYEQYF. The CDR3 coding sequence is TGTGCCAGCTCAAAGCGGTCCTACGAGCAGTACTTC.

The V gene is TRBV4-1, the J gene TRBJ2-1; TRBD2 matches 15 bases. Per germline, CDR1 MGHRA and CDR2 YSYEKL. The V and J ends lost 4 bases and 9 bases, in that order; junction bases with no gene match: 10. The CDR3 is 17 amino acids. The CDR3 DNA reads TGCGCCAGCAGCCGAGGATTAGGACTAGCGGGAGGGAGTGAGCAGTTCTTC. Amino acid sequence: CASSRGLGLAGGSEQFF.

Only one count was recorded for this clone. A junction boundary mismatches the germline segment, possibly from a read error. The V and J genes are TRBV4-3 and TRBJ2-1; D not resolved. The CDR3 spans 13 residues. Germline CDR1 reads LGHNA; CDR2 reads YSLEER. The CDR3 region is CASSQFSYSEQFF. The CDR3 DNA follows: TGCGCCAGCAGCCAGTTCTCTTACAGTGAGCAGTTCTTC.

This clone came up a few times. This chain connects TRBV27 to TRBJ2-2, with D possibly called TRBD1 or TRBD2 (5 bases each). V gave up 3 bases and J gave up 5 bases, with 10 bases separating them. Germline assignment: CDR1 MNHEY and CDR2 SMNVEV (reference sequence). The CDR3 length is 14 residues. In nucleotides, the CDR3 is TGTGCCAGCAGTTTGGGACGCGGGACCGGGGAGCTGTTTTTT. Amino acids: CASSLGRGTGELFF.

Concerning this clone itself: The junction does not match germline at one end; this may be a read error. The rearrangement uses TRBV20-1 and TRBJ2-3; TRBD1 matches at 9 bases. The germline gives CDR1 DFQATT, CDR2 SNEGSKA (reference sequence). The CDR3 is 11 amino acids. The CDR3 sequence is CSARGDRDQNF. Here the CDR3 DNA reads TGCAGTGCTAGAGGGGACAGGGACCAGAATTTT.

This clone was counted between two and nine times. The rearrangement uses TRBV5-1 and TRBJ1-2; D call uncertain. The CDR3 consists of 14 residues. Per the germline V gene, CDR1 is SGHRS and CDR2 is YFSETQ. V lost 3 bases and J 8 bases, leaving 17 bases between the germline ends. CDR3 loop: CASSSAAPGGGYTF. The CDR3 region has the DNA TGCGCCAGCAGCTCGGCTGCACCCGGTGGGGGCTACACCTTC.

CDR3 DNA sequence: TGCAGCGTGTGGCGTGGGGGGGACGAGCAGTACTTC. Translated: CSVWRGGDEQYF. This rearrangement joins TRBV29-1 to TRBJ2-7, with 7 bases fitting TRBD2. CDR1 is SQVTM, CDR2 ANQGSEA, per germline. Unmatched junction bases numbered 7, after V lost 6 bases and J lost 5 bases. The CDR3 loop spans 12 amino acids.

The chain recombines TRBV28 with TRBJ1-2; tentative D call: TRBD1 (5 bases). Germline CDR1 is MDHEN and CDR2 is SYDVKM. The CDR3 is 10 amino acids. With 8 bases removed from V and 7 bases from J, the gap between germline ends came to 8 bases. Written as DNA, the CDR3 is TGTGCCAGCTTTGGGGCTGGCTACACCTTC. Translated: CASFGAGYTF.

The rearrangement links TRBV28 to TRBJ2-7, with D perhaps TRBD2 (6 bases). CDR3 length equals 14 residues. Trimming shortened V by 6 bases and J by 0 bases, and 12 bases separated the two germline ends. Germline V gene lookup returns CDR1 MDHEN and CDR2 SYDVKM. CDR3 in DNA: TGTGCCAGCAGCCTCCCGGGACTCTCCTACGAGCAGTACTTC. Amino acid sequence: CASSLPGLSYEQYF.

The chain uses TRBV6-1 and TRBJ2-1; D possibly corresponds to TRBD1 (6 bases). Trimming pared 4 bases from V and 0 bases from J, leaving 13 bases between. Germline CDR1 reads MNHNS; CDR2 reads SASEGT. The length of the CDR3 is 16 residues. CDR3 bases: TGTGCCAGCAGTGGGGTACAGGGAAGCTCCTACAATGAGCAGTTCTTC. Translated: CASSGVQGSSYNEQFF.

A single count supports this clone. V and J are TRBV5-1 and TRBJ2-7, with TRBD1 matching over 9 bases. V shed 4 bases, J shed 7 bases, and the junction held 12 bases outside the gene matches. The CDR3 is 15 residues long. Germline assignment: CDR1 SGHRS and CDR2 YFSETQ. CDR3 residues: CASSHPGQGTGEQYF. In DNA form, the CDR3 reads TGCGCCAGCAGCCATCCGGGACAGGGCACGGGGGAGCAGTACTTC.

The chain uses TRBV27 and TRBJ1-2, with D possibly being TRBD1 (6 bases). The V end was cut by 5 bases, the J end by 4 bases, with 17 bases between. Germline CDR1 reads MNHEY; CDR2 reads SMNVEV (reference sequence). The CDR3 is 15 residues long. CDR3 in DNA: TGTGCCAGCAGTGGGGGCTTGGGGGTCAGCTATGGCTACACCTTC. This encodes CASSGGLGVSYGYTF.